Listed below are T cell receptor beta chains from one sample, sequenced in a study of shared clonotypes between healthy human individuals. The protocol was immunoSEQ multiplex PCR, while the TCRdb copy is restricted to in-frame clones and leaves out a portion. The sample consists of millions of clones, approximately 94% of them appearing once. Sequencing used naive CD4+ T cells sorted from blood. Every receptor here comes from a man younger than 30 in good health. Both conserved end residues are part of each CDR3. The order of the fields is V gene, clone size, D gene, J gene, CDR3 length, CDR3 protein, CDR3 DNA. A D gene is named only where the DNA matches it firmly. Expanded clones get a size class; other rows say once, few or many, or leave the size out.

TRBV15	-	-	TRBJ1-5	16	CATSRDMTSSNQPQHF	TGTGCCACCAGCAGAGATATGACTAGTTCCAATCAGCCCCAGCATTTT
TRBV5-4	-	-	TRBJ2-7	16	CASSPDGGRNPYEQYF	TGTGCCAGCAGCCCGGACGGGGGGCGCAACCCCTACGAGCAGTACTTC
TRBV6-4	once	-	TRBJ2-1	14	CASSLKDSYNEQFF	TGTGCCAGCAGTTTAAAGGACTCCTACAATGAGCAGTTCTTC
TRBV4-1	-	-	TRBJ2-7	15	CASSQDRLSGYEQYF	TGCGCCAGCAGCCAAGATCGCCTGTCGGGCTACGAGCAGTACTTC
TRBV6-5	-	TRBD2	TRBJ2-1	15	CASSPGLADSGEQFF	TGTGCCAGCAGCCCCGGACTAGCGGATAGTGGGGAGCAGTTCTTC
TRBV7-3	-	TRBD2	TRBJ2-2	17	CASSRSPGAGETGELFF	TGTGCCAGCAGCCGATCCCCCGGGGCGGGGGAAACCGGGGAGCTGTTTTTT
TRBV29-1	-	-	TRBJ2-1	14	CSGKPGPNRNEQFF	TGCAGCGGTAAACCCGGGCCCAATAGGAATGAGCAGTTCTTC
TRBV5-1	-	-	TRBJ2-7	14	CASSPGPTSYEQYF	TGCGCCAGCAGCCCGGGACCTACCTCCTACGAGCAGTACTTC
TRBV18	-	TRBD1	TRBJ2-1	18	CASSPYSGQGISSNEQFF	TGTGCCAGCTCACCATACTCGGGACAGGGGATCTCTAGCAATGAGCAGTTCTTC
TRBV6-5	-	-	TRBJ2-7	15	CASSYSVGGFYEQYF	TGTGCCAGCAGTTACTCGGTCGGGGGATTCTACGAGCAGTACTTC
TRBV7-8	-	-	TRBJ1-6	19	CASSSATYYGQTYNSPLHF	TGTGCCAGCAGCTCAGCAACGTATTATGGACAGACCTATAATTCACCCCTCCACTTT
TRBV2	-	-	TRBJ1-4	14	CASSGAKVAEKLFF	TGTGCCAGCAGTGGAGCTAAAGTGGCAGAAAAACTGTTTTTT
TRBV7-8	-	-	TRBJ1-2	16	CASSQYDIGRDYGYTF	TGTGCCAGCAGCCAATATGACATCGGGAGGGACTATGGCTACACCTTC
TRBV6-5	-	-	TRBJ1-2	15	CASSYILRGNYGYTF	TGTGCCAGCAGTTACATCCTCAGGGGTAACTATGGTTACACCTTC
TRBV27	-	TRBD2	TRBJ2-7	13	CASSGTSGYEQYF	TGTGCCAGCTCCGGGACTAGCGGATACGAGCAGTACTTC
TRBV6-5	-	TRBD1	TRBJ2-7	15	CASSYSLDRAGEQYF	TGTGCCAGCAGTTACTCTCTGGACAGGGCAGGGGAGCAGTACTTC
TRBV5-4	few	TRBD1	TRBJ2-5	15	CASSPIQGMGETQYF	TGTGCCAGCAGCCCGATACAGGGGATGGGAGAGACCCAGTACTTC
TRBV11-2	-	-	TRBJ2-7	15	CASSLLPGSSYEQYF	TGTGCCAGCAGCTTACTTCCGGGGAGCTCCTACGAGCAGTACTTC
TRBV25-1	-	TRBD1	TRBJ2-5	13	CASRGDREETQYF	TGTGCCAGCAGAGGGGACAGGGAAGAGACCCAGTACTTC
TRBV27	-	TRBD1	TRBJ1-2	13	CASGPRTGDGYTF	TGTGCCAGCGGGCCGAGGACAGGGGATGGCTACACCTTC
TRBV10-3	few	-	TRBJ2-1	15	CAISESGGAYNEQFF	TGTGCCATCAGTGAGTCAGGGGGAGCCTACAATGAGCAGTTCTTC
TRBV5-1	once	TRBD1	TRBJ1-2	19	CASSRGDSPSGSYSYGYTF	TGCGCCAGCAGTAGGGGGGACAGCCCCTCCGGGAGCTATTCCTATGGCTACACCTTC
TRBV10-3	-	-	TRBJ2-6	17	CAISAAREVTGANVLTF	TGTGCCATCAGTGCGGCCAGGGAAGTCACTGGGGCCAACGTCCTGACTTTC
TRBV7-2	-	TRBD2	TRBJ2-7	13	CASSSGGRNEQYF	TGTGCCAGCAGCTCAGGCGGGAGGAACGAGCAGTACTTC
TRBV11-2	-	-	TRBJ2-5	14	CASSSWTAEGTQYF	TGTGCCAGCAGCTCCTGGACAGCTGAAGGGACCCAGTACTTC
TRBV11-2	-	-	TRBJ2-5	14	CASSLLGLGETQYF	TGTGCCAGCAGCCTCCTCGGGTTAGGGGAGACCCAGTACTTC
TRBV27	-	-	TRBJ2-3	13	CASSFPGTDTQYF	TGTGCCAGCAGTTTTCCGGGCACAGATACGCAGTATTTT
TRBV7-3	-	-	TRBJ1-6	14	CASSLYVSNSPLHF	TGTGCCAGCAGCTTATATGTATCTAATTCACCCCTCCACTTT
TRBV5-1	-	-	TRBJ2-7	13	CASSGRGSYEQYF	TGCGCCAGCAGCGGGAGAGGCAGTTACGAGCAGTACTTC
TRBV7-8	once	-	TRBJ2-1	15	CASSHSGSSYNEQFF	TGTGCCAGCAGCCATAGCGGCAGCTCCTACAATGAGCAGTTCTTC
TRBV6-5	-	-	TRBJ2-5	14	CASSLWDPRETQYF	TGTGCCAGCAGTTTGTGGGATCCTCGGGAGACCCAGTACTTC
TRBV29-1	-	-	TRBJ2-2	13	CRDYPGCPGELFF	TGCAGGGACTACCCCGGGTGTCCCGGGGAGCTGTTTTTT
TRBV6-6	-	-	TRBJ2-7	10	CASGAYEQYF	TGTGCCAGCGGGGCCTACGAGCAGTACTTC
TRBV7-9	-	-	TRBJ1-2	13	CASSSTVGYGYTF	TGTGCCAGCAGCTCCACTGTCGGCTATGGCTACACCTTC
TRBV18	once	-	TRBJ1-5	16	CASSPWGGDGNQPQHF	TGTGCCAGCTCACCATGGGGGGGAGATGGCAATCAGCCCCAGCATTTT
TRBV7-6	-	TRBD2	TRBJ2-1	16	CASSLLAGSSYNEQFF	TGTGCCAGCAGTTTACTAGCGGGAAGCTCCTACAATGAGCAGTTCTTC
TRBV5-1	-	-	TRBJ2-2	15	CASSGTSSNTGELFF	TGCGCCAGCAGCGGTACTAGTTCGAACACCGGGGAGCTGTTTTTT